Shown below are 19 T cell receptor beta chains from a single sample sequenced in a study of blood T cells in healthy people across ages. The second PCR ran about 6 to 11 cycles with a sample-barcoded 5' primer and J-beta primers. TCRdb re-analysed the 5' RACE reads in MiXCR, keeping a single row per CDR3 protein. The table lists approximately 690,000 distinct CDR3 sequences, approximately 40% of them singletons, with approximately 29% in the top ten. Material: blood. The receptors were gathered from a man older than 75 in good health.

This clonotype was observed many times. The chain links TRBV6-2 or TRBV6-3 to TRBJ2-3; D uncertain. The V end lost 6 bases, the J end lost 0 bases, and 4 bases lay between the germline ends. The CDR3 has 12 residues. CDR1 is MNHEY and CDR2 is SVGEGT in the germline V gene. The CDR3, as DNA: TGTGCCAGCAGCATAAGCACAGATACGCAGTATTTT. This gives the protein CASSISTDTQYF.

The chain couples TRBV6-5 to TRBJ1-2; 7 nucleotides align to TRBD1. The CDR3 runs 18 residues. Germline V gene lookup returns CDR1 MNHEY and CDR2 SVGAGI. The junction had 15 bases not matched to a gene; V was cut back by 4 bases and J by 1 base. Here the CDR3 DNA reads TGTGCCAGCAGTTGGGACAGCGTCATCCGAACCCATAACTATGGCTACACCTTC. Translating it yields CASSWDSVIRTHNYGYTF.

V gene TRBV7-9 combines with J gene TRBJ1-1, with a weak D call TRBD1 (5 bases). Trimming left V 5 bases short and J 2 bases short, with 12 bases between. CDR1 and CDR2 from the germline V gene are SEHNR and FQNEAQ (reference sequence). The CDR3 spans 14 residues. The CDR3 protein is CASSRGTDNTEAFF. Written as DNA, the CDR3 is TGTGCCAGCAGCCGGGGCACGGATAACACTGAAGCTTTCTTT.

Turning to this clonotype: One junction end disagrees with the germline gene, perhaps due to a read error. The chain combines TRBV5-1 with TRBJ1-1; TRBD1 is a possible D gene (5 bases). Per the germline V gene, CDR1 is SGHRS and CDR2 is YFSETQ. The CDR3 runs to 15 residues. The CDR3 DNA follows: TGCGCCAGCAGCACCGGGGGAGGGGAGAACCCTGAAGCTTTCTTT. The encoded protein is CASSTGGGENPEAFF.

This clonotype appeared a few times. The CDR3 protein is CASSSGRPLWYGYTF. DNA of the CDR3: TGTGCCAGCAGTTCTGGACGGCCTCTATGGTATGGCTACACCTTC. The chain is built from TRBV6-6 and TRBJ1-2, with D uncertain. Germline loops: CDR1 MNHNY, CDR2 SVGAGI (reference sequence). Between the trimmed V and J ends, which lost 4 bases and 5 bases, there was a span of 17 bases. CDR3 length: 15 residues.

This clonotype was seen ten or more times. The CDR3 coding sequence is TGTGCCAGCAGCTTAGAAACTGGGGCCAACGTCCTGACTTTC. It translates to CASSLETGANVLTF. This chain links TRBV7-3 with TRBJ2-6; D is ambiguous. V was clipped by 2 bases and J by 2 bases, with 4 bases between them. The CDR3 spans 14 residues. Germline loops: CDR1 SGHTA, CDR2 FQGTGA.

This clonotype has at least ten counts. This chain connects TRBV18 to TRBJ1-6; D remains ambiguous. The V gene lost 3 bases and the J gene lost 9 bases, with 15 bases spanning the gap. The V gene's germline CDR1 is KGHSH and CDR2 LQKENI. The CDR3 extends over 15 amino acids. This CDR3 is CASSPGGRTTSPLHF. Here the CDR3 DNA reads TGTGCCAGCTCACCTGGCGGGAGAACCACTTCACCCCTCCACTTT.

This clonotype was seen just once. The V and J genes are TRBV6-2 or TRBV6-3 and TRBJ2-4; 7 bases match TRBD2. Germline CDR1 MNHEY, CDR2 SVGEGT. This CDR3 has 19 amino acids. With 1 base clipped from V and 4 bases from J, the junction kept 16 bases outside the gene matches. CDR3 region: CASSYFGVGGSIGKNIQYF. The CDR3 DNA is TGTGCCAGCAGTTACTTCGGAGTCGGGGGGAGCATCGGAAAAAACATTCAGTACTTC.

On this clonotype itself: A junction boundary mismatches the germline segment, possibly from a read error. CDR3 loop: CASSPPLANERYF. The CDR3 DNA follows: TGTGCCAGCTCACCACCACTGGCCAATGAGCGGTACTTC. This chain uses TRBV18 with TRBJ2-1; a weak D match, TRBD2 (5 bases). The germline gives CDR1 KGHSH, CDR2 LQKENI. This CDR3 has 13 residues.

This clonotype was detected many times. A read error is possible here, since a much larger clone lies one base away. This sequence joins TRBV4-3 and TRBJ2-7; perhaps TRBD2 as D (7 bases). The germline V gene has CDR1 LGHNA and CDR2 YSLEER. V was clipped by 2 bases and J by 0 bases, with 11 bases between them. The CDR3 is 15 amino acids. The chain's CDR3 is CASSQIGGASYEQYF. In nucleotides, the CDR3 is TGCGCCAGCAGCCAAATAGGGGGGGCCTCCTACGAGCAGTACTTC.

This chain connects TRBV20-1 to TRBJ2-7, with unresolved D. Germline V lookup: CDR1 DFQATT, CDR2 SNEGSKA (reference sequence). The ends were cut back, 8 bases at V and 3 bases at J, with 11 bases in the middle. The CDR3 has 11 amino acids. The DNA for the CDR3 is TGCAGTCTCTGGCGGTGCTACGAGCAGTACTTC. Its protein is CSLWRCYEQYF.

The sample holds a few counts of this clonotype. The chain's CDR3 is CASSFEAENTEAFF. CDR3 coding DNA: TGTGCCAGCAGCTTCGAGGCGGAGAACACTGAAGCTTTCTTT. The chain recombines TRBV7-9 with TRBJ1-1; D is undetermined. This CDR3 has 14 residues. Germline values: CDR1 SEHNR, CDR2 FQNEAQ (reference sequence). Trimming stripped 3 bases from V and 1 base from J, with 9 bases between.

This chain joins TRBV9 and TRBJ2-5; 11 positions match TRBD1. The CDR3 is 15 residues long. Germline loops: CDR1 SGDLS, CDR2 YYNGEE. With 4 bases clipped from V and 4 bases from J, the junction kept 6 bases outside the gene matches. The CDR3, as DNA: TGTGCCAGCAGCCTGGGACAGGGGGTAGTAGAGACCCAGTACTTC. It encodes CASSLGQGVVETQYF.

This clonotype was found once. This chain joins TRBV20-1 and TRBJ1-2; TRBD1 matches 8 bases. CDR3 size: 13 residues. CDR1 and CDR2 (germline): DFQATT, SNEGSKA (reference sequence). V gave up 4 bases and J gave up 7 bases; unmatched junction bases: 8. DNA of the CDR3: TGCAGTGCTACGCAGGGGGCGGAAGGTGGCTACACCTTC. Encoded protein: CSATQGAEGGYTF.

This clonotype was seen ten or more times. V and J are TRBV27 and TRBJ2-1, with 11 bases identical to TRBD2. The CDR3 is made up of 15 amino acids. CDR1 MNHEY and CDR2 SMNVEV come from the germline V gene (reference sequence). Losses at the gene ends were 4 bases for V and 4 bases for J; bases not matched to a gene: 3. The CDR3 DNA is TGTGCCAGCAGTTCGGGACTAGCGGAGTACAATGAGCAGTTCTTC. Translating it yields CASSSGLAEYNEQFF.

The chain recombines TRBV3-1 with TRBJ2-4; the D gene is possibly TRBD2 (6 bases). This CDR3 has 15 residues. V was pared by 4 bases and J by 7 bases, with 17 bases between. The germline V gene encodes CDR1 LGHDT and CDR2 YNNKEL (reference sequence). CDR3 loop: CASSLSGEMGNIQYF. The CDR3 coding sequence is TGTGCCAGCAGCCTGTCGGGGGAAATGGGGAACATTCAGTACTTC.

V gene TRBV7-9 combines with J gene TRBJ1-6; D uncertain. The CDR3 runs 15 residues. CDR1 is SEHNR, CDR2 FQNEAQ, per germline (reference sequence). Between the trimmed V and J ends, which lost 5 bases and 7 bases, there was a span of 15 bases. The CDR3 DNA follows: TGTGCCAGCAGCCCCGCGGATGGGCGGAATTCACCCCTCCACTTT. This sequence encodes CASSPADGRNSPLHF. Based on the CDR3 plus reference TRBV7-9 and TRBJ1-6, the full variable domain is DTGVSQNPRHKITKRGQNVTFRCDPISEHNRLYWYRQTLGQGPEFLTYFQNEAQLEKSRLLSDRFSAERPKGSFSTLEIQRTEQGDSAMYLCASSPADGRNSPLHFGNGTRLTVT.

The rearrangement uses TRBV20-1 and TRBJ2-5, with D maybe TRBD2 (5 bases). The J call is doubtful: the DNA matches TRBJ2-7 better. The germline gives CDR1 DFQATT, CDR2 SNEGSKA (reference sequence). The CDR3 contains 14 residues. The CDR3: CSAVIGIPFYEQYF. CDR3 sequence (DNA): TGCAGTGCGGTGATCGGGATCCCGTTTTACGAGCAGTACTTC.

The rearrangement joins TRBV7-2 to TRBJ2-1; D is undetermined. CDR1 and CDR2 (germline): SGHTA, FQGNSA. Trimming removed 10 bases from V and 3 bases from J, with 13 bases in between. The CDR3 runs 13 residues. As DNA, the CDR3 is TGTGCCACCGTCAACCGGAACTACAATGAGCAGTTCTTC. Translated, it gives CATVNRNYNEQFF. Drawing the rest from reference TRBV7-2 and TRBJ2-1, the complete variable domain is GAGVSQSPSNKVTEKGKDVELRCDPISGHTALYWYRQSLGQGLEFLIYFQGNSAPDKSGLPSDRFSAERTGGSVSTLTIQRTQQEDSAVYLCATVNRNYNEQFFGPGTRLTVL.